This record concerns one T cell receptor beta chain sequence. MiXCR, applied by TCRdb to the 5' RACE reads, yields one record per CDR3 protein. The sample has 520,000 or so distinct CDR3 sequences; 22% are singletons. The CDR3 sequence is 14 residues long. J gave up 7 bases and V 7 bases, and 9 bases lay outside the gene matches. CDR1 is SGHDN and CDR2 is FVKESK in the germline V gene. This entry comes from a study of identical twins. The sample was also reused in another study, on T cells expressing NK-cell markers. That source adds: TCR beta repertoires came from sorted CD3+CD56+NKG2C+, CD3+CD56+NKG2C- and CD3+CD56-NKG2C+ T cells. In the group of eight sequenced donors, seven were HCMV-seropositive and one was seronegative. Only alpha-beta TCR T cells were sorted in several experiments, using an anti-gamma-delta TCR antibody. Dominant NKG2C+ clonotype frequencies of roughly 1.0-7.5% of CD8+ T cells were measured in over 5 donors.

The chain is built from TRBV14 and TRBJ2-1; 8 bases map to TRBD2. The sequence came from a woman aged 18-29 years in good health. Sequenced material: CD4+ T cells sorted from blood. For the CDR3, the DNA is TGTGCCAGCAACGATAACGGGAGGGTAAATGAGCAGTTCTTC. It yields the protein CASNDNGRVNEQFF.